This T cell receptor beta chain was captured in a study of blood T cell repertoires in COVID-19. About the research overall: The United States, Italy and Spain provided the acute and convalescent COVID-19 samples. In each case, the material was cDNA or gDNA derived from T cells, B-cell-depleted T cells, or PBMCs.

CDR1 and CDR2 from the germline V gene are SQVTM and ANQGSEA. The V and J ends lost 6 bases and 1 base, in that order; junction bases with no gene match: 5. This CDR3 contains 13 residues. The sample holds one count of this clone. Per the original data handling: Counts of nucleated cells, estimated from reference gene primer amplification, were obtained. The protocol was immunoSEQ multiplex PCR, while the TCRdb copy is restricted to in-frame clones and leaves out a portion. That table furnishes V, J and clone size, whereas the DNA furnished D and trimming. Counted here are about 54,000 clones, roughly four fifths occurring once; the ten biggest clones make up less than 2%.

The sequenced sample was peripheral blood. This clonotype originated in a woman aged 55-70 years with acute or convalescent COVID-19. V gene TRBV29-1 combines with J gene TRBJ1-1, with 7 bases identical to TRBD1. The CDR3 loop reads CSVFRTGNTEAFF. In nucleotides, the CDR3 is TGCAGCGTCTTCAGGACAGGGAACACTGAAGCTTTCTTT. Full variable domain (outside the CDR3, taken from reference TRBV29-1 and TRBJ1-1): SAVISQKPSRDICQRGTSLTIQCQVDSQVTMMFWYRQQPGQSLTLIATANQGSEATYESGFVIDKFPISRPNLTFSTLTVSNMSPEDSSIYLCSVFRTGNTEAFFGQGTRLTVV.